Described below is a single T cell receptor (beta chain) sequence and its context. This entry is derived from a study of blood T cells in healthy people across ages. CDR3 size: 15 residues. Trimming stripped 1 base from V and 0 bases from J, with 10 bases between. Germline CDR1 SGDLS, CDR2 YYNGEE. A J-beta primer mix and a sample-barcoded 5' primer were used in a second PCR of about 7 to 12 cycles. TCRdb analysed the 5' RACE reads with MiXCR anew, one entry per CDR3 protein. The sample records roughly 1,500,000 distinct CDR3 sequences, around 35% being singletons. The rearrangement joins TRBV9 to TRBJ1-2; D call uncertain. This sequence originates from a woman younger than 45 in good health. Sequencing was carried out using blood. The CDR3 coding sequence is TGTGCCAGCAGCGTAAAGGCCGCCGCTAACTATGGCTACACCTTC. Translation gives CASSVKAAANYGYTF.